This T cell receptor (beta chain) was identified in a study of blood T cell repertoires in COVID-19. Study background: Sites in the United States, Italy and Spain provided acute and convalescent COVID-19 samples. Sources were T cells, B-cell-depleted T cells, or PBMCs; the material itself was cDNA or gDNA.

CDR1 and CDR2 from the germline V gene are MNHEY and SVGEGT. This CDR3 comprises 13 residues. Deletions cut 4 bases from V and 6 bases from J, with 11 bases between. Study processing details: Reference gene primer amplification in the assay estimated nucleated cell counts. Method: immunoSEQ multiplex PCR; TCRdb's copy keeps in-frame clones and lacks some. D and trimming were read from the DNA, whereas the V and J calls and clone size are those reported in that table. The sample lists about 120,000 clones, more than 75% occurring once. The V gene is TRBV6-2 or TRBV6-3, the J gene TRBJ2-3, with D possibly matching TRBD1 (6 bases). The origin of this receptor is a woman in her forties or fifties with acute or convalescent COVID-19. Material: peripheral blood. The CDR3 DNA sequence: TGTGCCAGCAGTTTACAGGGAACCGATACGCAGTATTTT. As protein: CASSLQGTDTQYF.